One TCR beta chain is described in this entry. Libraries were prepared by immunoSEQ multiplex PCR; TCRdb keeps only in-frame clonotypes and omits some of them. The repertoire holds fewer than 200,000 clones, with about 83% as singletons. This specimen comes from a study of blood T cell repertoires in COVID-19. Trimming took 0 bases from V and 6 from J; bases not matched to a gene: 1. The germline gives CDR1 LGHNT, CDR2 FRNRAP. This CDR3 contains 14 residues. The V gene is TRBV12-5, the J gene TRBJ1-4; 7 bases agree with TRBD1. Input material: peripheral blood. The sequence was obtained from a woman of 80 years or more with COVID-19, enrolled during active disease. The chain's CDR3 is CASGLVGQDEKLFF. The CDR3 bases are TGTGCTAGTGGTTTGGTCGGACAGGATGAAAAACTGTTTTTT.